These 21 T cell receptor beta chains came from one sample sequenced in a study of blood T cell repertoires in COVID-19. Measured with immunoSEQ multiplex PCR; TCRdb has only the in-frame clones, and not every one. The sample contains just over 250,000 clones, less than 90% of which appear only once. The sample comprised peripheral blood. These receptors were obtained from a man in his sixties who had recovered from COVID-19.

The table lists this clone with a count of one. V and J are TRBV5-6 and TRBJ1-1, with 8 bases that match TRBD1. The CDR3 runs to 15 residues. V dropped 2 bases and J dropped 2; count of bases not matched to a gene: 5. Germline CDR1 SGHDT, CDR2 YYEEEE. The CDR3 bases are TGTGCCAGCAGCTTATTACAGGGGGTTAACACTGAAGCTTTCTTT. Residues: CASSLLQGVNTEAFF. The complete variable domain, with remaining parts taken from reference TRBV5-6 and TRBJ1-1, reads DAGVTQSPTHLIKTRGQQVTLRCSPKSGHDTVSWYQQALGQGPQFIFQYYEEEERQRGNFPDRFSGHQFPNYSSELNVNALLLGDSALYLCASSLLQGVNTEAFFGQGTRLTVV.

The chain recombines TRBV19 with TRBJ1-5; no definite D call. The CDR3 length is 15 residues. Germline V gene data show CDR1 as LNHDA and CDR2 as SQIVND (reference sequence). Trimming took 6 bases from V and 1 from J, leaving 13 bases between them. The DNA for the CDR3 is TGTGCCAGTAGCCACCCCAGTGTAAGCAATCAGCCCCAGCATTTT. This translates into CASSHPSVSNQPQHF.

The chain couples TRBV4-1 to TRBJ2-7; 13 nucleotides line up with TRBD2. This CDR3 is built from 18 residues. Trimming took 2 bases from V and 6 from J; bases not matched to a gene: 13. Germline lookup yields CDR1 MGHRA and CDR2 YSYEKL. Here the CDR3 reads CASSQFTSGGAGSVEQYF. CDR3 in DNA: TGCGCCAGCAGCCAATTTACTAGCGGGGGGGCCGGGTCAGTCGAGCAGTACTTC.

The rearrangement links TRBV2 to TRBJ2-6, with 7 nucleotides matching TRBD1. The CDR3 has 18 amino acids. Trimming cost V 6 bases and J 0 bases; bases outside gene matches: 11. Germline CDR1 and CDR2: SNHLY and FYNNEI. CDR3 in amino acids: CASSDTGTASSGANVLTF. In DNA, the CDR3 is TGTGCCAGCAGCGATACCGGGACAGCTAGCTCTGGGGCCAACGTCCTGACTTTC.

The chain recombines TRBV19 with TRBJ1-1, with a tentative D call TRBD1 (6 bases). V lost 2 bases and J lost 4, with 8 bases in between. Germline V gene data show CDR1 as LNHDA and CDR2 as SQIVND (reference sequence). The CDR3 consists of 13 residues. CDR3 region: CASSISRGTEAFF. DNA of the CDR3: TGTGCCAGTAGTATAAGCAGGGGCACTGAAGCTTTCTTT.

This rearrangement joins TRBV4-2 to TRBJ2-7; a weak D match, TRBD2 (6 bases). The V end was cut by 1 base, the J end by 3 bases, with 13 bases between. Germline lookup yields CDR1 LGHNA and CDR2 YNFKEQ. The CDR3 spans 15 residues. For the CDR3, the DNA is TGTGCCAGCAGCCAAGTCGGGGGTGCGGGCTACGAGCAGTACTTC. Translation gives CASSQVGGAGYEQYF.

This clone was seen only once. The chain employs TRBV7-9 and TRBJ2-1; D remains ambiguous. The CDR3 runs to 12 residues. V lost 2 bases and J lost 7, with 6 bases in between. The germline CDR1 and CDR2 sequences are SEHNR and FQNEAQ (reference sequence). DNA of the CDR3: TGTGCCAGCAGCTTATCCGGGAATGAGCAGTTCTTC. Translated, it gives CASSLSGNEQFF.

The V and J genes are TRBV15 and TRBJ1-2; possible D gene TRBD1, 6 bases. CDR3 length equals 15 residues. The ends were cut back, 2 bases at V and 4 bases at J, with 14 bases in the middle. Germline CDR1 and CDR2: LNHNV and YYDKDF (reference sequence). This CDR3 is CATSRNPDSLYGYTF. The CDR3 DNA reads TGTGCCACCAGCAGAAACCCGGACAGCCTCTATGGCTACACCTTC.

CDR3 sequence: CASSLQVTGPQHF. The CDR3 DNA reads TGTGCCAGCAGTCTACAGGTGACAGGGCCCCAGCATTTT. J is TRBJ1-5 and V is TRBV12-3 or TRBV12-4; possibly TRBD1 for D (6 bases). The V gene lost 5 bases and the J gene lost 9 bases, with 14 bases spanning the gap. This CDR3 contains 13 residues.

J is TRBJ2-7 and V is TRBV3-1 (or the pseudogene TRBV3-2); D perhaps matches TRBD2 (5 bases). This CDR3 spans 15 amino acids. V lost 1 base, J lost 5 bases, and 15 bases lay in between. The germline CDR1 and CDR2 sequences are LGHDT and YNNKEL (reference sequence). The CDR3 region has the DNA TGTGCCAGCAGCCAAGTTCGGTCGGGGTCCAACGAGCAGTACTTC. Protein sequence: CASSQVRSGSNEQYF.

The CDR3 loop is CASSYQGGSGGPYNEQFF. The CDR3 DNA sequence: TGTGCCAGCAGCTACCAGGGGGGTAGCGGGGGGCCGTACAATGAGCAGTTCTTC. The chain has TRBV7-3 and TRBJ2-1; TRBD2 agrees at 10 bases. The CDR3 loop spans 18 amino acids. In germline, CDR1 is SGHTA, CDR2 FQGTGA. Trimming at V came to 4 bases and at J to 4 bases, leaving 13 bases not matched to a gene.

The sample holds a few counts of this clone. The CDR3 DNA reads TGTGCCAGCAGCTTGCTCGGACTAGCGGGGTACGAGCAGTACTTC. Its translation: CASSLLGLAGYEQYF. The gene calls are TRBV7-2 and TRBJ2-7, with 12 nucleotides matching TRBD2. Germline V gene lookup returns CDR1 SGHTA and CDR2 FQGNSA. The V gene end was trimmed by 3 bases and the J gene end by 4 bases; junction bases not matched to a gene: 4. The CDR3 is 15 residues long. Drawing the rest from reference TRBV7-2 and TRBJ2-7, the complete variable domain is GAGVSQSPSNKVTEKGKDVELRCDPISGHTALYWYRQSLGQGLEFLIYFQGNSAPDKSGLPSDRFSAERTGGSVSTLTIQRTQQEDSAVYLCASSLLGLAGYEQYFGPGTRLTVT.

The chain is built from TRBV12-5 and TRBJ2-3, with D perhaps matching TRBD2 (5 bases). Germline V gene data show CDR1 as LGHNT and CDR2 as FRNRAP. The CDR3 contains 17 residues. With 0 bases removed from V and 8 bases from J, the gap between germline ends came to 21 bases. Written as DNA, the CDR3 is TGTGCTAGTGGTTTGGTGGTGGGCGCCGGGCCCGCGGGTACGCAGTATTTT. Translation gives CASGLVVGAGPAGTQYF.

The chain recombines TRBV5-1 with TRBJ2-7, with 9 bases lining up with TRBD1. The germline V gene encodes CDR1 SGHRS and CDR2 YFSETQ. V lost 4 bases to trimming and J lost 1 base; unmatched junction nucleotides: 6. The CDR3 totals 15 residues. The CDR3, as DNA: TGCGCCAGCAGCCCGAGCGGGACAGGGTCCTACGAGCAGTACTTC. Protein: CASSPSGTGSYEQYF.

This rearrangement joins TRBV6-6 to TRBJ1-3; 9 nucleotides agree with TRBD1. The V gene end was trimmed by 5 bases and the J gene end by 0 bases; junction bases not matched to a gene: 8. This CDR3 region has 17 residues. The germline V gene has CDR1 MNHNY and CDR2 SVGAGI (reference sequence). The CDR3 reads CASSPGQGFISGNTIYF. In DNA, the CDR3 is TGTGCCAGCAGTCCCGGACAGGGGTTCATCTCTGGAAACACCATATATTTT.

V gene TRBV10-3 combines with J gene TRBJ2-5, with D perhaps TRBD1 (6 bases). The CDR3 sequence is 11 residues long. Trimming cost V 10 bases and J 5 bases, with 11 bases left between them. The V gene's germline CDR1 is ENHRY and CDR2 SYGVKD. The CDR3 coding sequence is TGTGCCAGTCAGGGGTCTGAGACCCAGTACTTC. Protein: CASQGSETQYF.

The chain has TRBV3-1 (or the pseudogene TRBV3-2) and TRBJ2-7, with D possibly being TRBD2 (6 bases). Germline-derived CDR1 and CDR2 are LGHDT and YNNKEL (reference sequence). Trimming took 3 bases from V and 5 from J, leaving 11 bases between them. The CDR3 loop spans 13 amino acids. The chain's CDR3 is CASSQLRGNEQYF. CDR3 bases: TGTGCCAGCAGCCAGCTGCGGGGTAACGAGCAGTACTTC.

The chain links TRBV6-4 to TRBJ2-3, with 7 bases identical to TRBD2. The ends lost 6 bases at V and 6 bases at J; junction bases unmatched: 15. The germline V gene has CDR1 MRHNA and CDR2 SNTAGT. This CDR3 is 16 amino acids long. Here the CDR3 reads CASRNLGLPPKDTQYF. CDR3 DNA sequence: TGTGCCAGCAGGAACCTGGGACTACCTCCTAAGGATACGCAGTATTTT.

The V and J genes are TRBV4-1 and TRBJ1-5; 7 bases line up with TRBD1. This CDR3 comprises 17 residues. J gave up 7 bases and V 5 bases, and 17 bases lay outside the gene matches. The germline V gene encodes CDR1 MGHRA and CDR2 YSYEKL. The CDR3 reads CASSERGPREGRQPQHF. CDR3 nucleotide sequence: TGCGCCAGCAGCGAAAGGGGGCCCCGGGAAGGGCGACAGCCCCAGCATTTT.

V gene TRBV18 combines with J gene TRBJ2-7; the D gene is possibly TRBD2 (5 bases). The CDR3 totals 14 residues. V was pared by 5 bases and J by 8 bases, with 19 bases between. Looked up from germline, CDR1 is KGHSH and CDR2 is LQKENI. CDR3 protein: CASSEGDSGTQQYF. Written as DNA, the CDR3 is TGTGCCAGCTCAGAGGGCGACTCCGGAACCCAGCAGTACTTC.

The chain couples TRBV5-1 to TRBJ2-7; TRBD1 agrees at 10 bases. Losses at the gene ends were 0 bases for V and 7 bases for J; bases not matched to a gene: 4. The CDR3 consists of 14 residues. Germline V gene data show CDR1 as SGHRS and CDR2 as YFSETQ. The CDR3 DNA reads TGCGCCAGCAGCTTGGGGGACAGGGGTAAAGAGCAGTACTTC. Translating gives CASSLGDRGKEQYF.